The clone carrying this T cell receptor beta chain appeared once. Trimming shortened V by 2 bases and J by 2 bases, and 13 bases separated the two germline ends. The CDR3 contains 15 residues. CDR1 is MNHNS and CDR2 is SASEGT in the germline V gene. Authors' data handling: Nucleated cell counts were estimated from reference gene primer amplification. Sequencing used immunoSEQ multiplex PCR; TCRdb keeps in-frame clones, though not all of them. V, J and clone size were drawn from that table, and D and trimming were deduced from the DNA. The repertoire holds tens of thousands of clones, with almost 90% as singletons. This sample stems from a study of blood T cell repertoires in COVID-19. For the study at large: Acute and convalescent COVID-19 samples came from the United States, Italy and Spain. T cells, B-cell-depleted T cells, or PBMCs supplied cDNA or gDNA.

This clonotype was obtained from a human donor in a cohort sampled during active COVID-19. Sequences were obtained from peripheral blood. This rearrangement joins TRBV6-1 to TRBJ2-7; maybe TRBD1 (6 bases). CDR3 sequence reads: CASSEWAGAPYEQYF. CDR3 nucleotides: TGTGCCAGCAGTGAATGGGCAGGGGCCCCCTACGAGCAGTACTTC.